What follows is one T cell receptor (beta chain) and its context. Only in-frame clones appear in the TCRdb table, and some are missing; sequencing was by immunoSEQ multiplex PCR. The sample carries under 45,000 clones, approximately 85% recorded once. V was trimmed by 4 bases and J by 1 base, leaving 10 bases between them. The CDR3 contains 13 residues. Germline V gives CDR1 SQVTM, CDR2 ANQGSEA. The sample belongs to a study of blood T cell repertoires in COVID-19. The chain links TRBV29-1 to TRBJ1-2; D gene unclear. The clonotype comes from a man in his fifties or sixties with active or convalescent COVID-19. Sample: peripheral blood. CDR3 coding DNA: TGCAGCGTTGTCCCCCAGATTAACTATGGCTACACCTTC. Amino acid sequence: CSVVPQINYGYTF.